Detailed here is one TCR beta chain. Its antigen is unknown. Using immunoSEQ multiplex PCR, the repertoire was profiled, and TCRdb retains in-frame clones only, with some absent. The sample lists 90,000 to 150,000 clones, about 90% seen once, with 5% to 6% in the top ten. These data come from a study of T cell responses to AZD1222 COVID-19 vaccine. Study-level background: Second-dose timings of about 4 or about 12 weeks were pooled.

Findings and limits, study-wide: In all cases, repertoires were sampled only after the peak T cell response. Only a handful of people who got AZD1222 tested seropositive at baseline.

With 4 bases removed from V and 3 bases from J, the gap between germline ends came to 8 bases. This CDR3 comprises 14 residues. Germline CDR1 is SGHRS and CDR2 is YFSETQ. The chain employs TRBV5-1 and TRBJ2-6; D not resolved. The material sequenced was peripheral blood, taken on day 0 of AZD1222 vaccination. This receptor was identified in an adult in good health. CDR3 nucleotide sequence: TGCGCCAGCAGCCCCGAGGTTGGGGCCAACGTCCTGACTTTC. Protein product: CASSPEVGANVLTF.